This T cell receptor beta chain was captured in a study of persistence of HIV-infected CD4 T cells. In the study overall: Median time on suppressive ART was seven to eight years.

V lost 7 bases and J lost 2, with 7 bases in between. This CDR3 region has 12 residues. CDR1 SNHLY and CDR2 FYNNEI come from the germline V gene. On this clone itself: The antigen is undetermined.

The libraries were made with immunoSEQ version 4 in survey mode. The repertoire was sequenced with immunoSEQ multiplex PCR; TCRdb's copy has only in-frame clones and lacks some. This sample has 40,000 to 55,000 clones, with 70% to 90% found just once. Anti-CD3/anti-CD28 beads served as a nonspecific positive control stimulus. Responding CD4+ T cells were sorted by upregulation of both CD40 ligand and CD69. Adults with HIV-1 started suppressive ART while chronically infected. Anti-CD28/CD49d costimulation, CD40-blocking antibody and enfuvirtide were given to CD8-depleted PBMCs for under 20 hours. The sequenced sample was CD4+ T cells sorted from PBMCs after 18-hour stimulation, obtained from a patient who received antiretroviral therapy. This chain joins TRBV2 and TRBJ2-3; D unresolved. This clonotype was obtained from an adult woman with HIV who was CMV-seropositive. CDR3 sequence: CASKTFTDTQYF. The CDR3 nucleotides are TGTGCCAGCAAGACGTTCACAGATACGCAGTATTTT.